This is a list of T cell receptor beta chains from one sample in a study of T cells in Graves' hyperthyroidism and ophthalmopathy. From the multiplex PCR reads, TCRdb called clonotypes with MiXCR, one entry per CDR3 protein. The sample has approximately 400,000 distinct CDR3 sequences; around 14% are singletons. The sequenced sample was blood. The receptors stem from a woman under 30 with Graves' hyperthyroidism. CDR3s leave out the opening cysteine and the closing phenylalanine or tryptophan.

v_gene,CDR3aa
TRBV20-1,SARTARGGNTIY
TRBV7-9,ASSSTHSGDSPLH
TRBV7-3,ASSPGLARRGNEQF
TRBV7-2,ASSPKRGQPQH
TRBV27,ASSFSSSGDNYEQY
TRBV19,ATSDRLSEAF
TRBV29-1,SAGTGLHYEQY
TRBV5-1,ASTQGAGYEQY
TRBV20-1,SARDGQGSRTSPLH
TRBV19,ASRRQGADNQPQH
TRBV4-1,ASSQLGAKDGYT
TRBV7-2,ASSSNNQGYGYT
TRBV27,ASRRSQGTEAF
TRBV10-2,ASSDLAGGQGEQY
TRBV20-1,SARDSGGAEKLF
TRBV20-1,SAPRAWGMTEAF
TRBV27,ASSNRDRDYEQY
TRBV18,ASSPDSGTEAF
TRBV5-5,ASSLGSLSTEAF
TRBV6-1,ASSSGTGVSGNTIY
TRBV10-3,AISERQGGLYEQY
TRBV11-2,ASSLARGARDTQY
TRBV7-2,ASTPVQGTTSETQY
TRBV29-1,SVGSGPYQETQY
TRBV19,ASSINGGRDTQY
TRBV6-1,ASSEGGGQGAPAGYT
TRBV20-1,SARVNNEQF
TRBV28,ASSWDTWTPQGLAKLF
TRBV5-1,ASSLAQSNEKLF
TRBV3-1,ASSRRGGENTEAF
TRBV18,ASSRTERRGYTEAF
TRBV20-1,SARDRAGSKIHEQY
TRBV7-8,ASSDWRGRGELF
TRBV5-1,ASSLGTGVNGYT
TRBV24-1,ATSDFRLAGGLGNEQY
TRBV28,ASRSLFYEQY
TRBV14,ASSQGGTVTEAF
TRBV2,ASIRLAGSYEQY
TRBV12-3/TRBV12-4,ASSYDNTGELF
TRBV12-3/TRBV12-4,ASSDRQGGNEQF
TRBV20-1,SARYGASVDTQY
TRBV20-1,SARDLDRGNYGYT